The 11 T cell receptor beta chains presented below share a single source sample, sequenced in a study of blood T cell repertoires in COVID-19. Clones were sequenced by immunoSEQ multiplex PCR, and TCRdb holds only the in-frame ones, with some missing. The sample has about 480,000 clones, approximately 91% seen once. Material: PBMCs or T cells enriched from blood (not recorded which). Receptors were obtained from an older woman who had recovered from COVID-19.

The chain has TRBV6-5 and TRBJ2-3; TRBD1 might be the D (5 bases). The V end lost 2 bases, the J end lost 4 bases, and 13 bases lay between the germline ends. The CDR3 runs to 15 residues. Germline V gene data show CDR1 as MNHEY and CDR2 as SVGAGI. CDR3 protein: CASSYKRGKSDTQYF. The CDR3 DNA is TGTGCCAGCAGTTACAAAAGGGGAAAATCAGATACGCAGTATTTT.

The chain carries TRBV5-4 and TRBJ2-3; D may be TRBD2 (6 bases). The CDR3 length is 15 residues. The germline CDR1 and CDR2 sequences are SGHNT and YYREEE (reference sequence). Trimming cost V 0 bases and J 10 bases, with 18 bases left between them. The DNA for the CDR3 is TGTGCCAGCAGCTTGGCGGAGGGGTACAAAGGCGCGCAGTATTTT. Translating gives CASSLAEGYKGAQYF.

The CDR3 DNA sequence: TGTGCCAGCAGTGACCAGACAGGGGCTGAAGCTTTCTTT. It is translated as CASSDQTGAEAFF. V usage is TRBV6-1 and J usage is TRBJ1-1, with TRBD1 matching 8 bases. The CDR3 contains 13 residues. The V gene end was trimmed by 3 bases and the J gene end by 6 bases; junction bases not matched to a gene: 3. Germline V gives CDR1 MNHNS, CDR2 SASEGT.

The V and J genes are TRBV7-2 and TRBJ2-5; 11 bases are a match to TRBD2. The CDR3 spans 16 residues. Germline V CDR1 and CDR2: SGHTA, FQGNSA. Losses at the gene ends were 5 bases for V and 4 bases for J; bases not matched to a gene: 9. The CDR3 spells CASSGSGGAFGETQYF. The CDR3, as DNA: TGTGCCAGCAGCGGTAGCGGGGGGGCTTTCGGAGAGACCCAGTACTTC.

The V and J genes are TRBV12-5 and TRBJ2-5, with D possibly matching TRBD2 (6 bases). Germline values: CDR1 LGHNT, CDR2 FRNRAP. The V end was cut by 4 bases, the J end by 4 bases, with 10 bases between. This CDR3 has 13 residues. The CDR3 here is CASGYGGSETQYF. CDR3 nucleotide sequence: TGTGCTAGTGGTTATGGAGGGTCAGAGACCCAGTACTTC. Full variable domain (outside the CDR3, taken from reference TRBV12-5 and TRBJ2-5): DARVTQTPRHKVTEMGQEVTMRCQPILGHNTVFWYRQTMMQGLELLAYFRNRAPLDDSGMPKDRFSAEMPDATLATLKIQPSEPRDSAVYFCASGYGGSETQYFGPGTRLLVL.

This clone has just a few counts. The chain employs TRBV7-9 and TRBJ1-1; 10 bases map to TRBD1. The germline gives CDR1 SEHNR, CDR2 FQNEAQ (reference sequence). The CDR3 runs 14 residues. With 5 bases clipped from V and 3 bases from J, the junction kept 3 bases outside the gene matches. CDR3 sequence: CASSRQGAYTEAFF. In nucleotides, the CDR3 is TGTGCCAGCAGCCGACAGGGGGCCTACACTGAAGCTTTCTTT.

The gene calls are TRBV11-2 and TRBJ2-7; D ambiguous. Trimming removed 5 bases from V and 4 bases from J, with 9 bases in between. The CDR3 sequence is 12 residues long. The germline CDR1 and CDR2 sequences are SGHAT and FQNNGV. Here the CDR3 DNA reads TGTGCCAGCAGCCAGGATTTTTACGAGCAGTACGTC. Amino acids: CASSQDFYEQYV.

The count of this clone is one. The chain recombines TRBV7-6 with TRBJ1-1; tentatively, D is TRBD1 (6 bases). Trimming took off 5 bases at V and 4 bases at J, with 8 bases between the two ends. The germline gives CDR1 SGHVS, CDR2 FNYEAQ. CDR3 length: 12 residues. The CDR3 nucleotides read TGTGCCAGCAGCCCCAGGGGCACTGAAGCTTTCTTT. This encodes CASSPRGTEAFF. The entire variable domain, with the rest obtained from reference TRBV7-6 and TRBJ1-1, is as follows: GAGVSQSPRYKVTKRGQDVALRCDPISGHVSLYWYRQALGQGPEFLTYFNYEAQQDKSGLPNDRFSAERPEGSISTLTIQRTEQRDSAMYRCASSPRGTEAFFGQGTRLTVV.

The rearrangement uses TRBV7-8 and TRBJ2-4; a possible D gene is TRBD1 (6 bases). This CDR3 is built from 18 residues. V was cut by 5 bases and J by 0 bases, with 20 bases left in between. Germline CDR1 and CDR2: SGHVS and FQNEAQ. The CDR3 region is CASSAPGTYFLAKNIQYF. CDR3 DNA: TGTGCCAGCAGCGCCCCCGGGACATACTTCCTAGCCAAAAACATTCAGTACTTC.

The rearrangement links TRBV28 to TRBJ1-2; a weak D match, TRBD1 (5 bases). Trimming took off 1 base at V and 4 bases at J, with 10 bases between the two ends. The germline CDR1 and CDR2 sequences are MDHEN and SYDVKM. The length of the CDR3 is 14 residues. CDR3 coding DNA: TGTGCCAGCAGTTTATCTACGACAGTCTATGGCTACACCTTC. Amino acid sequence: CASSLSTTVYGYTF.

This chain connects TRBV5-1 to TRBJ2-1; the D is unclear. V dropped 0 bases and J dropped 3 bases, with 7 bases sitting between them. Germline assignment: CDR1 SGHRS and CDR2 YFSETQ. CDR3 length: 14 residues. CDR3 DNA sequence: TGCGCCAGCAGCTTGGACGGCGGCTACAATGAGCAGTTCTTC. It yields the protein CASSLDGGYNEQFF.